Given below is one T cell receptor beta chain in context. Its antigen remains unknown. These data come from a study of beta chain features in type 1 diabetes. Study-wide results and limits: Naive, central memory and Treg TCRB repertoires appeared more alike in patients than in healthy donors.

Trimming removed 5 bases from V and 1 base from J, with 9 bases in between. The germline gives CDR1 SGHTA, CDR2 FQGTGA. The CDR3 covers 14 residues. Expressed TCRB transcripts were sequenced, since all the RNA that had been isolated was reverse transcribed. The table came from immunoSEQ multiplex PCR; TCRdb's copy has only in-frame clones and leaves some out. The sample lists 300,000 to 400,000 clones, approximately 12% occurring once. The chain joins TRBV7-3 to TRBJ2-1; D uncertain. The receptor comes from a man aged 18 to 30 in good health. Sequencing used naive CD4+ T cells from blood. The CDR3 region is CASSPANSYNEQFF. The CDR3 DNA is TGTGCCAGCAGCCCCGCGAATTCCTACAATGAGCAGTTCTTC.